This TCR beta chain was retrieved from a study of radiation and T cells in renal cell carcinoma. Study-level findings and limits: Pretreatment tumor biopsies were lacking, so baseline clonotypes are unknown. From baseline, blood top tumor clonotypes peaked at 2 weeks post-radiation.

The time point: blood 2 weeks post-SBRT. Documented treatment: 15 Gy SBRT to primary tumor, nephrectomy 4 weeks later. Serial blood draws occurred at baseline and 2 and 4 weeks post-SBRT. This renal cell carcinoma was of the clear cell type. Profiled with immunoSEQ multiplex PCR; TCRdb holds only in-frame clones, not every one. This table holds roughly 78,000 clones, 82% found once. Turning to this clone: Its antigen is as yet unknown.

V was clipped by 4 bases and J by 9 bases, with 17 bases between them. This CDR3 has 13 residues. From germline, CDR1 is SQVTM and CDR2 ANQGSEA. The clonotype was recovered from a man in his 60s with renal cell carcinoma. The sequencing here drew on blood, taken from a patient whose treatment included radiotherapy and nephrectomy. The gene calls are TRBV29-1 and TRBJ2-3; possible D gene TRBD2, 6 bases. The CDR3 DNA reads as TGCAGCGTTGCTCTGACGGGAGTGGAGACGCAGTATTTT. The encoded protein is CSVALTGVETQYF.